The next 11 T cell receptor beta chains were all read from a single sample in a study of blood T cells in healthy people across ages. The second PCR ran about 6 to 12 cycles with a sample-barcoded 5' primer and J-beta primers. TCRdb reprocessed the 5' RACE reads via MiXCR and lists one record per CDR3 protein. The sample includes roughly 830,000 distinct CDR3 sequences, around 62% seen only once; the top ten take roughly 25%. Sequencing was done on a sample of blood. These receptors were obtained from a man in his thirties or forties in good health.

V usage is TRBV6-2 or TRBV6-3 and J usage is TRBJ2-7; tentatively, D is TRBD1 (5 bases). Germline-derived CDR1 and CDR2 are MNHEY and SVGEGT. This CDR3 is built from 14 residues. The ends were cut back, 0 bases at V and 1 base at J, with 7 bases in the middle. The CDR3 bases are TGTGCCAGCAGTTACTCGACAGCATCCTACGAGCAGTACTTC. This codes for CASSYSTASYEQYF.

This clonotype was found a few times. V and J are TRBV20-1 and TRBJ1-2, with D unresolved. Trimming removed 6 bases at V and 0 bases at J, with 8 bases between. The CDR3 consists of 12 residues. CDR1 is DFQATT, CDR2 SNEGSKA, per germline (reference sequence). The CDR3 DNA reads as TGCAGTGCCACGAGAACTAACTATGGCTACACCTTC. Its translation is CSATRTNYGYTF.

The chain uses TRBV20-1 and TRBJ2-4; 9 bases fit TRBD2. The J call is doubtful: the DNA matches TRBJ2-7 better. Germline V gene sequence: CDR1 DFQATT, CDR2 SNEGSKA (reference sequence). This CDR3 is built from 17 residues. The CDR3 nucleotides are TGCAGTGCTAGAGATTCTGCGGGGGGGCCAGGAGACTACGAGCAGTACTTC. Amino acid sequence: CSARDSAGGPGDYEQYF.

This chain uses TRBV12-3 or TRBV12-4 with TRBJ2-5, with 12 bases lining up with TRBD2. The junction had 2 bases not matched to a gene; V was cut back by 5 bases and J by 4 bases. The CDR3 has 14 residues. CDR3 DNA sequence: TGTGCCAGCAGTGCGACTAGCGGGGGAGAGACCCAGTACTTC. Residues: CASSATSGGETQYF.

The V and J genes are TRBV6-6 and TRBJ1-5, with D unclear. CDR1 MNHNY and CDR2 SVGAGI come from the germline V gene (reference sequence). V lost 0 bases to trimming and J lost 4 bases, with 10 bases between them. The CDR3 consists of 15 residues. This chain's CDR3 is CASSYSPGGNQPQHF. Here the CDR3 DNA reads TGTGCCAGCAGTTACTCTCCCGGAGGGAATCAGCCCCAGCATTTT.

The CDR3 loop reads CASSDLNVWGGKETQYF. The CDR3 DNA is TGTGCCAGCAGTGACCTGAATGTTTGGGGGGGAAAAGAGACCCAGTACTTC. The rearrangement links TRBV6-1 to TRBJ2-5; the match to TRBD2 covers 7 bases. This CDR3 is built from 17 residues. J was trimmed by 3 bases and V by 3 bases; bases with no gene match: 13. Germline CDR1 and CDR2: MNHNS and SASEGT.

J is TRBJ1-1 and V is TRBV5-1, with D possibly matching TRBD1 (5 bases). The CDR3 consists of 13 residues. V lost 4 bases and J lost 3, with 10 bases in between. Looked up from germline, CDR1 is SGHRS and CDR2 is YFSETQ. CDR3 loop: CASSTGDYTEAFF. In nucleotides, the CDR3 is TGCGCCAGCAGCACTGGGGACTACACTGAAGCTTTCTTT. The full variable domain, completed using reference TRBV5-1 and TRBJ1-1, is KAGVTQTPRYLIKTRGQQVTLSCSPISGHRSVSWYQQTPGQGLQFLFEYFSETQRNKGNFPGRFSGRQFSNSRSEMNVSTLELGDSALYLCASSTGDYTEAFFGQGTRLTVV.

Many counts were recorded for this clonotype. This chain joins TRBV4-3 and TRBJ2-1, with D perhaps TRBD1 (7 bases). Germline CDR1 LGHNA, CDR2 YSLEER. Trimming shortened V by 0 bases and J by 5 bases, and 11 bases separated the two germline ends. There are 15 residues in the CDR3. The CDR3 nucleotides read TGCGCCAGCAGCCAAGACCAGGGGGGTCACAATGAGCAGTTCTTC. This gives the protein CASSQDQGGHNEQFF.

The chain employs TRBV29-1 and TRBJ1-4; D call uncertain. Germline V gene data show CDR1 as SQVTM and CDR2 as ANQGSEA. The CDR3 extends over 13 amino acids. Trimming left V 7 bases short and J 3 bases short, with 12 bases between. CDR3 amino acids: CSGRHGANEKLFF. The CDR3 nucleotides are TGCAGCGGCCGACATGGGGCTAATGAAAAACTGTTTTTT.

The chain has TRBV7-4 and TRBJ2-7; D is perhaps TRBD1 (6 bases). Trimming removed 1 base from V and 2 bases from J, with 15 bases in between. The germline V gene has CDR1 SGHVT and CDR2 SQSDAQ. This CDR3 has 16 amino acids. The CDR3 region is CASSLGGDIGTYEQYF. CDR3 DNA sequence: TGTGCCAGCAGCTTAGGTGGGGACATCGGGACCTACGAGCAGTACTTC.

Only a few counts were recorded for this clonotype. This chain links TRBV12-3 or TRBV12-4 with TRBJ2-7; 9 bases map to TRBD1. V shed 6 bases, J shed 0 bases, and the junction held 3 bases outside the gene matches. This CDR3 contains 14 residues. Written as DNA, the CDR3 is TGTGCCAGCAGCGGACAGGGGAGCTCCTACGAGCAGTACTTC. Its protein product is CASSGQGSSYEQYF.